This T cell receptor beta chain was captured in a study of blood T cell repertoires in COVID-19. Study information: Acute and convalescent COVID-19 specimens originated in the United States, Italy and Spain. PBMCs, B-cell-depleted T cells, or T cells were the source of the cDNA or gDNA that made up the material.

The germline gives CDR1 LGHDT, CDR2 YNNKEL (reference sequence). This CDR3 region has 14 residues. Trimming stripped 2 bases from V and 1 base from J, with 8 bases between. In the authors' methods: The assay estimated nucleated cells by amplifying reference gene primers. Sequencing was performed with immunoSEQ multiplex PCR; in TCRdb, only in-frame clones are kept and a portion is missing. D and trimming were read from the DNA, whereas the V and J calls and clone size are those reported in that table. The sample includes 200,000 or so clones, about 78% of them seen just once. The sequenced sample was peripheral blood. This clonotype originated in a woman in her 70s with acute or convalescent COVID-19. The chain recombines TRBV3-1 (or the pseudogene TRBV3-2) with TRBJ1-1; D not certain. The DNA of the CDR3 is TGTGCCAGCAGCCAATGGGCTGGGAACACTGAAGCTTTCTTT. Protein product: CASSQWAGNTEAFF.